Below are 16 T cell receptor beta chains sequenced from a single sample in a study of post-analysis software for immune sequencing data. Study-wide results and caveats: In patients, TRBV5-6, TRBV5-1 and TRBV20-1 belonged to roughly 5 TRBV segments found more frequently than in controls.

Their antigen targets remain unknown. Incorporated into the TCR beta cDNA libraries were unique molecular identifiers, which served to reduce PCR and sequencing biases. One entry per CDR3 protein, called by TCRdb with MiXCR from the PCR reads. This table has fewer than 850,000 distinct CDR3 sequences, about 32% appearing once. Sequences were obtained from blood. The receptors were gathered from a girl aged 5-17 years with multiple sclerosis.

The chain employs TRBV10-3 and TRBJ1-1, with D unclear. The germline CDR1 and CDR2 sequences are ENHRY and SYGVKD. CDR3 length: 13 amino acids. The ends were cut back, 4 bases at V and 3 bases at J, with 9 bases in the middle. CDR3 amino acids: CAISATWDTEAFF. In nucleotides, the CDR3 is TGTGCCATCAGTGCCACATGGGACACTGAAGCTTTCTTT.

This clonotype turned up a few times. V is TRBV7-2 and J is TRBJ2-5; D is unclear. This CDR3 contains 13 residues. Germline V gene sequence: CDR1 SGHTA, CDR2 FQGNSA. V was trimmed by 5 bases and J by 2 bases, leaving 9 bases between them. The DNA for the CDR3 is TGTGCCAGCAGCCCCTGGCAGCAAGAGACCCAGTACTTC. This sequence encodes CASSPWQQETQYF.

The table lists this clonotype with a few counts. The rearrangement uses TRBV5-1 and TRBJ2-6; TRBD1 might be the D (5 bases). Germline V lookup: CDR1 SGHRS, CDR2 YFSETQ. This CDR3 is built from 18 residues. V was trimmed by 4 bases and J by 0 bases, leaving 17 bases between them. The CDR3 loop reads CASSARQSLLSGANVLTF. In DNA form, the CDR3 reads TGCGCCAGCAGCGCAAGACAGAGTCTCCTCTCTGGGGCCAACGTCCTGACTTTC.

This rearrangement joins TRBV29-1 to TRBJ2-5; TRBD1 or TRBD2 may be the D gene (5 bases each). Germline CDR1 and CDR2: SQVTM and ANQGSEA. Trimming shortened V by 7 bases and J by 5 bases, and 14 bases separated the two germline ends. The CDR3 length is 12 residues. This CDR3 is CSATGTWETQYF. In nucleotides, the CDR3 is TGCAGCGCCACCGGGACCTGGGAGACCCAGTACTTC.

This clonotype was picked up a small number of times. This chain links TRBV4-1 with TRBJ2-1; D is perhaps TRBD2 (5 bases). V was shortened by 0 bases and J by 15 bases, with 15 bases between the two germline ends. Germline values: CDR1 MGHRA, CDR2 YSYEKL. This CDR3 region has 13 residues. The CDR3, as DNA: TGCGCCAGCAGCCAAGAGCGCGGACTTACGCGGTTCTTC. Translating it yields CASSQERGLTRFF.

For this clonotype: At one boundary the junction diverges from the germline segment, which might be a read error. The chain links TRBV12-3 or TRBV12-4 to TRBJ2-1; 15 bases are a match to TRBD2. The CDR3 totals 12 residues. The CDR3 sequence: CAGSRTSGREFF. In DNA, the CDR3 is TGTGCCGGCAGTCGGACTAGCGGGAGGGAGTTCTTC.

With respect to this clonotype: The junction differs from germline at one of its ends, possibly a read error. This chain uses TRBV20-1 with TRBJ2-7; 9 nucleotides line up with TRBD2. CDR1 and CDR2 (germline): DFQATT, SNEGSKA (reference sequence). This CDR3 has 13 amino acids. The DNA for the CDR3 is TGCAGTGATAGAGACCCGGGACTAGCCCAGCAGTACTTC. This sequence encodes CSDRDPGLAQQYF.

The chain is built from TRBV3-1 and TRBJ2-1; 9 nucleotides agree with TRBD2. V shed 5 bases, J shed 5 bases, and the junction held 13 bases outside the gene matches. Germline CDR1 is LGHDT and CDR2 is YNNKEL (reference sequence). The CDR3 totals 17 residues. The CDR3 nucleotides are TGTGCCAGCAGCTCCTTGGGTAATAGCGGGGGACACAATGAGCAGTTCTTC. Amino acids: CASSSLGNSGGHNEQFF.

This clonotype came up many times. The CDR3 region has the DNA TGCAGTGCTAGAAGCGGGAGTAACGAGCAGTACTTC. Amino acid sequence: CSARSGSNEQYF. The chain recombines TRBV20-1 with TRBJ2-7; 8 bases map to TRBD2. V shed 2 bases, J shed 5 bases, and the junction held 2 bases outside the gene matches. The CDR3 runs to 12 residues. CDR1 DFQATT and CDR2 SNEGSKA come from the germline V gene (reference sequence).

This clonotype appeared many times. The V gene is TRBV7-9, the J gene TRBJ2-1, with 8 positions matching TRBD1. This CDR3 spans 14 amino acids. Germline V gene lookup returns CDR1 SEHNR and CDR2 FQNEAQ (reference sequence). After removal of 2 bases from V and 8 bases from J, the junction contained 5 bases not matched to a gene. For the CDR3, the DNA is TGTGCCAGCAGCTTACTGGACAGGGTCGATGAGCAGTTCTTC. Encoded protein: CASSLLDRVDEQFF.

This clonotype was found a few times. In DNA form, the CDR3 reads TGTGCCAGCAGTCCAGGACAGGAGCATTTGGAAAAACTGTTTTTT. Amino acid sequence: CASSPGQEHLEKLFF. The chain carries TRBV28 and TRBJ1-4; 7 bases align to TRBD1. Trimming cost V 5 bases and J 8 bases; bases outside gene matches: 11. This CDR3 is 15 amino acids long. Germline V gene data show CDR1 as MDHEN and CDR2 as SYDVKM.

Only a few counts were recorded for this clonotype. This chain joins TRBV6-1 and TRBJ2-5, with a tentative D call TRBD2 (6 bases). The CDR3 is made up of 15 amino acids. In germline, CDR1 is MNHNS, CDR2 SASEGT. V dropped 5 bases and J dropped 5 bases, with 18 bases sitting between them. CDR3 sequence (DNA): TGTGCCAGCAGTCCCCGGACATCCCGGGGGGAGACCCAGTACTTC. This codes for CASSPRTSRGETQYF.

The chain recombines TRBV11-2 with TRBJ1-2; D remains ambiguous. Germline V gene data show CDR1 as SGHAT and CDR2 as FQNNGV. V was pared by 3 bases and J by 1 base, with 12 bases between. CDR3 length equals 15 residues. The DNA for the CDR3 is TGTGCCAGCAGCTTGGGGTGGGCTGGTAACTATGGCTACACCTTC. Residues: CASSLGWAGNYGYTF.

The rearrangement joins TRBV27 to TRBJ2-4, with D perhaps TRBD2 (5 bases). V shed 6 bases and J shed 1 base, with 16 bases lying between them. Germline V gene data show CDR1 as MNHEY and CDR2 as SMNVEV (reference sequence). The CDR3 is 16 amino acids. CDR3 nucleotide sequence: TGTGCCAGCAGCCCGAAGAGGACTCTGGCCAAAAACATTCAGTACTTC. Translation gives CASSPKRTLAKNIQYF.

This chain connects TRBV21-1 to TRBJ1-1. TRBV21-1 is designated a pseudogene. The CDR3 sequence is 14 residues long. CDR3 protein: CASSKLYRNTEAFF. In nucleotides, the CDR3 is TGTGCCAGCAGCAAATTATATCGGAACACTGAAGCTTTCTTT.

This clonotype turned up a few times. This chain links TRBV6-6 with TRBJ2-4; D remains unclear. The V gene lost 2 bases and the J gene lost 13 bases, with 9 bases spanning the gap. Germline CDR1 is MNHNY and CDR2 is SVGAGI (reference sequence). This CDR3 spans 11 amino acids. This CDR3 is CASSYETQQYF. DNA for the CDR3: TGTGCCAGCAGTTACGAGACACAGCAGTACTTC.